The clone carrying this T cell receptor beta chain has more than one count but fewer than ten. Its antigen remains unidentified. Produced via immunoSEQ multiplex PCR; TCRdb's table is partial and in-frame only. Counted here are about 360,000 clones, roughly 85% occurring once; the ten biggest clones make up roughly 0.83%. The data were obtained in a study of cytomegalovirus exposure and HLA in healthy donors. On the study more broadly: The 90 to 150 validation repertoires used a platform that matched the one used for the approximately 700 first-cohort repertoires, as a later analysis reported.

Donors were drawn from the approximately 120-subject validation cohort, separate from the approximately 670-subject first cohort. Whole-study results and caveats: The authors listed 164 TCR beta chains as cytomegalovirus-associated. It was confirmed in vitro that a few of the CMV-associated chains were specific for CMV antigens.

The germline gives CDR1 LNHDA, CDR2 SQIVND (reference sequence). The CDR3 length is 13 residues. V gave up 4 bases and J gave up 3 bases, with 9 bases separating them. The source material was PBMCs. The chain couples TRBV19 to TRBJ1-2, with TRBD1 as a possible D gene (6 bases). This receptor was identified in a woman aged 18-29 years in good health and CMV-seronegative. CDR3 sequence reads: CASSNRAYYGYTF. The DNA of the CDR3 is TGTGCCAGTAGTAACAGGGCCTACTATGGCTACACCTTC. Full variable domain (remainder filled in from reference TRBV19 and TRBJ1-2): DGGITQSPKYLFRKEGQNVTLSCEQNLNHDAMYWYRQDPGQGLRLIYYSQIVNDFQKGDIAEGYSVSREKKESFPLTVTSAQKNPTAFYLCASSNRAYYGYTFGSGTRLTVV.